This T cell receptor beta chain was captured by sequencing in a study of CD4 and CD8 cells across lung adenocarcinoma regions. The patients had localized lung adenocarcinoma, a non-small cell subtype. This clonotype was recorded a few times. TCRdb analysed the PCR reads with MiXCR anew, one entry per CDR3 protein. Seen here are about 25,000 distinct CDR3 sequences, approximately 53% observed once, and the top ten hold approximately 46%. Germline-derived CDR1 and CDR2 are MNHEY and SVGAGI. The length of the CDR3 is 16 residues. The J segment lost 2 bases and the V segment lost 0 bases, leaving 3 bases of the junction unmatched.

This TCR was recovered from a male donor with lung adenocarcinoma. The CD4 and CD8 labels of this study may be unreliable. J is TRBJ2-3 and V is TRBV6-5; 9 bases are shared with TRBD1. The sequenced material came from CD8+ T cells from the center of a lung tumor. The CDR3 nucleotides are TGTGCCAGCAGTTACTCACAGGGGGCTAACACAGATACGCAGTATTTT. It specifies CASSYSQGANTDTQYF.